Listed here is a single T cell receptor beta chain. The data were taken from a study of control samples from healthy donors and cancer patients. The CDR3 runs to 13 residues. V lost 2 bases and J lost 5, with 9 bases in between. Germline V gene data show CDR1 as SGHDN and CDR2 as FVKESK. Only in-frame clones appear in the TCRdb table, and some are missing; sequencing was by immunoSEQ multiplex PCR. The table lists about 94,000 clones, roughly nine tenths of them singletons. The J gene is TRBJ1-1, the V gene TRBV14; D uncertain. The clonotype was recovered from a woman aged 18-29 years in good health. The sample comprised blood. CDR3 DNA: TGTGCCAGCAGCCAAATGGGGAGAACTGAAGCTTTCTTT. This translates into CASSQMGRTEAFF.